This T cell receptor (beta chain) was captured in a study of shared clonotypes between healthy human individuals. Study as a whole: Donors consisted of two women and a few men between 18 and 49.

For every subset, genomic DNA was evenly distributed across several immunoSEQ plates. Per sorted-subset replicate PCR, input was roughly 220 ng DNA, representing around 30,000 T cell genomes. This table comes from immunoSEQ multiplex PCR, and its TCRdb copy is limited to in-frame clones, with some not included. The data contain 600,000 to 800,000 clones, around 77% of them singletons. To note about this clone: Its antigen is not known.

The V end lost 6 bases, the J end lost 0 bases, and 8 bases lay between the germline ends. The CDR3 contains 13 residues. CDR1 is SNHLY and CDR2 is FYNNEI in the germline V gene. The study's findings and limits: Between a handful of donors, naive CD4 clonotypes were shared at a level of roughly 5.5%.

The specimen was memory CD4+ T cells sorted from blood. Subset in this sample: CD45RA-negative fraction. The rearrangement links TRBV2 to TRBJ2-5, with D tentatively TRBD2 (6 bases). This TCR derives from a woman in her 30s in good health. The DNA for the CDR3 is TGTGCCAGCAGCCGGACTAACCAAGAGACCCAGTACTTC. Protein sequence: CASSRTNQETQYF.